This entry describes one TCR beta chain. This clonotype has ten or more counts. This receptor's antigen is unknown. No much larger clone is present one base from it, and per-base qualities are unavailable. Every patient had bone marrow sampled at the time of active disease. Ficoll-Hypaque density gradient centrifugation was used to isolate bone marrow mononuclear cells. To remove myeloma plasma cells, the cells were labeled with CD138 magnetic microbeads on a MACS separator, and CD138-negative cells were then collected by negative selection. Purity of the isolated cells was checked by flow cytometry on an Attune NxT using CD138 antibodies. Total RNA was extracted with TRIzol reagent and quantified with a NanoDrop spectrophotometer. For each patient, the CD138-negative bone marrow sample underwent paired RNA-seq and IR-seq. The data were obtained in a study of read filtering for tumor transcriptome and immune sequencing (dated by TCRdb to 2018 to 2021). For the wider study: Of the patients in the cohort, approximately 16 were male and 14 were female, and their mean age was about 68 years, with a range of roughly 45 to 90. Under revised international staging, about 8 patients fell into R-ISS I, 15 to 20 into R-ISS II and more than five into R-ISS III. After DNase treatment, whole-transcriptome libraries were prepared using the TruSeq RNA Access Library Prep Kit. Per sample, about 4 to 11 million TCR-region mapped reads were obtained with IR-seq, compared with only roughly 75 to 1,400 with RNA-seq. The study compared TCR repertoires from targeted immune repertoire sequencing and bulk whole-transcriptome sequencing run on the same bone marrow samples. One main goal was a read-filtering strategy for immune repertoire data, in particular deciding whether clonotypes backed by only one read should be removed.

Results and caveats for the whole study, not just this receptor: Single-read clonotypes made up around 82% of clonotypes but around 3.8% of total reads in IR-seq, and less than 75% of clonotypes and 40% to 45% of reads in RNA-seq. Removing single-read clonotypes increased the correlation between IR-seq and RNA-seq shared clonotype proportions. Rather than purified T cells, the sorted CD138-negative fraction was a mixed bone marrow immune population. IR-seq captured clonotypes at much higher depth and more reliably than RNA-seq, and smaller IR-seq throughput sufficed to identify most shared clonotypes.

The CDR3 contains 12 residues, cysteine and phenylalanine counted. The retained sequence is limited to the CDR3, 36 bases, with the frame set at the first base. CDR1 SGHTA and CDR2 FQGNSA were looked up in the germline V gene. V and J are truncated by 5 bases and 0 bases respectively, leaving an intervening sequence of 5 bases. TCR libraries were constructed from 400 ng RNA using the Immunoverse kit, and molecular barcoded adaptors covering alpha/delta and beta/gamma chains were employed. TCR library preparation used the same RNA that went into transcriptome sequencing. Sequencing of the TCR libraries was done on an Illumina HiSeq 4000 with 2 x 150 cycles. On the study's bioinformatics: Using MiXCR, which included quality filtering and error correction, TCR reads were aligned to human V, D, J and C references and then assembled into CDR3 clonotypes. Clonotype counts and gene usage diversity were analyzed with the tcR package in R. Raw mapping reads were checked after the RNA-seq reads had been mapped by STAR aligner version 2.5.3a onto the human GRCh37 genome. IR-seq fastq files were randomly downsampled with Seqtk 1.3 to test the effect of sequencing depth on detected clonotypes. TCRdb cleaned the public reads at Q25 with fastp, built clones with MiXCR and kept in-frame beta chains. One record per CDR3 amino acid sequence lists the most common genes and DNA. These V and J calls rely on TCRdb rather than the paper's analysis. This sample gives 30,000 to 40,000 distinct CDR3 sequences in total; 14% of them show up just once. Around 20% of the sample comes from the top ten.

The chain employs TRBV7-2 and TRBJ2-7, with the D gene uncertain. Sequenced: a population of CD138-negative cells sorted from bone marrow. The cell subset or site label, read with the paper, signifies: bone marrow mononuclear cells depleted of CD138+ plasma/myeloma cells by negative magnetic selection. This TCR derives from a donor at least 40 years old with multiple myeloma. The nucleotide sequence is given as TGTGCCAGCAGCCCGAGCTCCTACGAGCAGTACTTC. The encoded protein is CASSPSSYEQYF. Here the CDR3 is joined to the reference TRBV7-2 and TRBJ2-7 genes, and the full variable domain is: GAGVSQSPSNKVTEKGKDVELRCDPISGHTALYWYRQSLGQGLEFLIYFQGNSAPDKSGLPSDRFSAERTGGSVSTLTIQRTQQEDSAVYLCASSPSSYEQYFGPGTRLTVT.